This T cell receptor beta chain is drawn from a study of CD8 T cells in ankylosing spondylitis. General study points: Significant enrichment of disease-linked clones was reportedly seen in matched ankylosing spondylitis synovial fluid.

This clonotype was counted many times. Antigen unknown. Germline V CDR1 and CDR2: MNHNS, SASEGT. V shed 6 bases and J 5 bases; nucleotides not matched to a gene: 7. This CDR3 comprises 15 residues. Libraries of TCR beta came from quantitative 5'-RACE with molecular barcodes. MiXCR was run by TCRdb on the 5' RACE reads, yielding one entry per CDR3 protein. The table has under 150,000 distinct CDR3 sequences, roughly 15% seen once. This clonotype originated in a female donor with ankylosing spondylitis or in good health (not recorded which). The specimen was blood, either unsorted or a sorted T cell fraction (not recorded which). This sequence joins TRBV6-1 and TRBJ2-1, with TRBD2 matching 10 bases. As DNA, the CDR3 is TGTGCCAGCAGCCCGGGACTAGCGAGAAACAATGAGCAGTTCTTC. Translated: CASSPGLARNNEQFF.